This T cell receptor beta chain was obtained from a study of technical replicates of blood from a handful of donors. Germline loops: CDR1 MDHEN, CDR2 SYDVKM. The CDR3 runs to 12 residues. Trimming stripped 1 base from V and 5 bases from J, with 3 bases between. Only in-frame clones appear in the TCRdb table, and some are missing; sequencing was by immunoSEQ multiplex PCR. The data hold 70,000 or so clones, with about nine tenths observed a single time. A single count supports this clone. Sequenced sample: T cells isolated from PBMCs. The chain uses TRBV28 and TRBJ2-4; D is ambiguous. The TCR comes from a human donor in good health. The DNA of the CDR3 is TGTGCCAGCAGTTTATCAGAAAACATTCAGTACTTC. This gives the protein CASSLSENIQYF.